This T cell receptor (beta chain) is from a study of blood T cell repertoires in COVID-19. About the study: Whether acute or convalescent, the COVID-19 samples came from the United States, Italy and Spain. From T cells, B-cell-depleted T cells, or PBMCs came the material, which was cDNA or gDNA.

Data came from immunoSEQ multiplex PCR; TCRdb stores just in-frame clones and leaves some out. The sample shows about 220,000 clones, 70% to 85% of them seen only once. This TCR was recovered from a woman between 40 and 50 years old with acute COVID-19. Sequencing was done on a sample of PBMCs or T cells enriched from blood (not recorded which).

This chain's CDR3 is CAWRKTGGAFF. The DNA for the CDR3 is TGTGCCTGGAGGAAGACAGGGGGAGCTTTCTTT. The V call is TRBV30, the J call TRBJ1-1; 9 nucleotides agree with TRBD1. Per germline, CDR1 GTSNPN and CDR2 SVGIG (reference sequence). The CDR3 extends over 11 amino acids. V shed 3 bases, J shed 10 bases, and the junction held 3 bases outside the gene matches. The complete variable domain, with remaining parts taken from reference TRBV30 and TRBJ1-1, reads SQTIHQWPATLVQPVGSPLSLECTVEGTSNPNLYWYRQAAGRGLQLLFYSVGIGQISSEVPQNLSASRPQDRQFILSSKKLLLSDSGFYLCAWRKTGGAFFGQGTRLTVV.